This T cell receptor (beta chain) was observed in a study of shared clonotypes between healthy human individuals. Study-level findings and limits: The genetic and exposure-history diversity represented was limited by few donors.

CDR1 is SGHTA and CDR2 is FQGTGA in the germline V gene. The ends were cut back, 2 bases at V and 7 bases at J, with 15 bases in the middle. The CDR3 is made up of 15 amino acids. Measured with immunoSEQ multiplex PCR; TCRdb has only the in-frame clones, and not every one. The profile shows fewer than 1 million clones, about 96% of them singletons. A word on this clone: No antigen is known for it.

Naive CD8 cells were CD45RO-negative, positively selected for CCR7, excluding terminally differentiated effector memory CD45RA+ cells. This clonotype was obtained from a young man in good health. The sequenced material came from naive CD8+ T cells sorted from blood. The rearrangement joins TRBV7-3 to TRBJ2-1; D unresolved. CDR3 DNA sequence: TGTGCCAGCAGCTTAGCTGGGAACGTCGGAAATGAGCAGTTCTTC. Translated: CASSLAGNVGNEQFF. Together with reference TRBV7-3 and TRBJ2-1, the CDR3 gives the full variable domain: GAGVSQTPSNKVTEKGKYVELRCDPISGHTALYWYRQSLGQGPEFLIYFQGTGAADDSGLPNDRFFAVRPEGSVSTLKIQRTERGDSAVYLCASSLAGNVGNEQFFGPGTRLTVL.